The subject of this entry is one TCR beta chain. Germline CDR1 and CDR2: SGHTA and FQGNSA. The CDR3 runs to 14 residues. Deletions cut 4 bases from V and 6 bases from J, with 15 bases between. These data come from a study of blood T cell repertoires in COVID-19. The overall study: COVID-19 samples from acute and convalescent phases originated in the United States, Italy and Spain. In each case, the material was cDNA or gDNA derived from T cells, B-cell-depleted T cells, or PBMCs.

Using immunoSEQ multiplex PCR, the repertoire was profiled, and TCRdb retains in-frame clones only, with some absent. The data show some 220,000 clones, 65% to 90% seen once. Source material: peripheral blood. The source is a man between 50 and 59 years old with active or convalescent COVID-19. This chain uses TRBV7-2 with TRBJ1-1; no definite D call. CDR3 region: CASSSTYSPAEAFF. The DNA for the CDR3 is TGTGCCAGCAGCTCCACGTATTCTCCAGCTGAAGCTTTCTTT.